Below, 16 T cell receptor beta chains from the same sample are listed, as sequenced in a study of post-analysis software for immune sequencing data. Points from the study as a whole: The study found TRBV5-6, TRBV5-1 and TRBV20-1 among four to six TRBV segments more frequent in patients than controls.

Unique molecular identifiers featured in each of the TCR beta cDNA libraries. TCRdb re-derived calls from the PCR reads in MiXCR, one entry per CDR3 protein. The data show roughly 200,000 distinct CDR3 sequences, roughly 28% seen once. The antigens for these receptors are not known. The specimen was blood. Receptor source: a girl aged 2 to 17 with multiple sclerosis.

The chain joins TRBV15 to TRBJ2-1; D is perhaps TRBD1 (6 bases). CDR1 is LNHNV, CDR2 YYDKDF, per germline (reference sequence). The CDR3 is 16 residues long. Trimming cost V 1 base and J 6 bases, with 16 bases left between them. The CDR3 sequence is CATSRAGRGPFNEQFF. The DNA for the CDR3 is TGTGCCACCAGCAGAGCGGGCAGGGGCCCATTCAATGAGCAGTTCTTC.

This CDR3 reads CSASGSDSYEQYF. In DNA form, the CDR3 reads TGCAGTGCTAGCGGCAGTGACTCCTACGAGCAGTACTTC. This sequence joins TRBV20-1 and TRBJ2-7; no definite D call. This CDR3 has 13 residues. Per germline, CDR1 DFQATT and CDR2 SNEGSKA (reference sequence). With 3 bases removed from V and 0 bases from J, the gap between germline ends came to 9 bases.

This clonotype was counted many times. The CDR3 nucleotides read TGTGCCAGCAGCTTCACCCCGGGACTAGAAGAGACCCAGTACTTC. Translating it yields CASSFTPGLEETQYF. V and J are TRBV7-9 and TRBJ2-5, with 8 nucleotides matching TRBD2. The CDR3 has 15 amino acids. Germline V CDR1 and CDR2: SEHNR, FQNEAQ (reference sequence). Losses at the gene ends were 3 bases for V and 3 bases for J; bases not matched to a gene: 6. Complete variable domain (other parts from reference TRBV7-9 and TRBJ2-5): DTGVSQNPRHKITKRGQNVTFRCDPISEHNRLYWYRQTLGQGPEFLTYFQNEAQLEKSRLLSDRFSAERPKGSFSTLEIQRTEQGDSAMYLCASSFTPGLEETQYFGPGTRLLVL.

On this clonotype itself: The junction shows a germline mismatch at one end, possibly a read error. The J gene is TRBJ1-5, the V gene TRBV29-1; 7 nucleotides align to TRBD1. The CDR3 covers 13 residues. Per germline, CDR1 SQVTM and CDR2 ANQGSEA. This CDR3 reads CGVAGQGGQPQHF. DNA of the CDR3: TGCGGCGTGGCGGGTCAGGGGGGTCAGCCCCAGCATTTT.

Concerning this clonotype: A much larger clone sits a single nucleotide away, making a read error possible. This sequence joins TRBV7-2 and TRBJ2-3; 11 nucleotides line up with TRBD2. J was trimmed by 0 bases and V by 4 bases; bases with no gene match: 3. This CDR3 is 16 amino acids long. In germline, CDR1 is SGHTA, CDR2 FQGNSA. The CDR3 region is CASSSRLAGSTDTQYF. Here the CDR3 DNA reads TGTGCCAGCAGCTCAAGACTAGCGGGGAGCACAGATACGCAGTATTTT.

The V call is TRBV14, the J call TRBJ2-1; 9 bases align to TRBD2. This CDR3 contains 16 residues. With V trimmed by 4 bases and J by 10 bases, 14 bases remained unmatched. Per germline, CDR1 SGHDN and CDR2 FVKESK. In nucleotides, the CDR3 is TGTGCCAGCAGCCCGTGGAGCGGGGGGCCCCGACGGGAGCAGTTCTTC. Its translation: CASSPWSGGPRREQFF. The variable domain in full, completed from reference TRBV14 and TRBJ2-1, reads EAGVTQFPSHSVIEKGQTVTLRCDPISGHDNLYWYRRVMGKEIKFLLHFVKESKQDESGMPNNRFLAERTGGTYSTLKVQPAELEDSGVYFCASSPWSGGPRREQFFGPGTRLTVL.

This clonotype was counted ten times or more. This rearrangement joins TRBV20-1 to TRBJ2-7, with D possibly TRBD2 on 6 matching bases. The CDR3 spans 14 residues. V was shortened by 0 bases and J by 1 base, with 10 bases between the two germline ends. Germline V gene lookup returns CDR1 DFQATT and CDR2 SNEGSKA (reference sequence). Here the CDR3 DNA reads TGCAGTGCTAGAGAGCCGGGACTTTCCTACGAGCAGTACTTC. Translated, it gives CSAREPGLSYEQYF.

This chain joins TRBV7-6 and TRBJ2-3, with 10 bases aligning to TRBD2. CDR1 is SGHVS and CDR2 is FNYEAQ in the germline V gene. Germline trimming cut 1 base from V and 0 bases from J; bases unmatched to any gene: 1. CDR3 size: 16 residues. The CDR3, as DNA: TGTGCCAGCAGCTTAGGGGGACTAGCGAGCACAGATACGCAGTATTTT. It is translated as CASSLGGLASTDTQYF.

In its sample, this clonotype was seen a few times. This rearrangement joins TRBV6-2 or TRBV6-3 to TRBJ2-1; D possibly corresponds to TRBD2 (6 bases). Germline CDR1 MNHEY, CDR2 SVGEGT. This CDR3 is built from 13 residues. V was clipped by 5 bases and J by 8 bases, with 13 bases between them. The chain's CDR3 is CASSQIRRDEQFF. The CDR3 DNA reads as TGTGCCAGCAGTCAAATCCGGAGGGATGAGCAGTTCTTC.

The chain is built from TRBV5-1 and TRBJ1-1; tentatively, D is TRBD1 (5 bases). This CDR3 spans 15 amino acids. Deletions cut 0 bases from V and 4 bases from J, with 13 bases between. The germline V gene encodes CDR1 SGHRS and CDR2 YFSETQ. CDR3 amino acids: CASSLAAGVVTEAFF. The CDR3 nucleotides are TGCGCCAGCAGCTTGGCTGCGGGGGTTGTCACTGAAGCTTTCTTT.

This clonotype was observed at least ten times. V and J are TRBV20-1 and TRBJ2-1; 9 bases fit TRBD1. Germline V gene data show CDR1 as DFQATT and CDR2 as SNEGSKA (reference sequence). V trimming: 3 bases; J trimming: 5 bases; junction bases outside the gene matches: 11. The CDR3 runs 16 residues. CDR3: CSASTPGQGLNNEQFF. Here the CDR3 DNA reads TGCAGTGCTAGCACCCCGGGACAGGGATTGAACAATGAGCAGTTCTTC.

This sequence joins TRBV12-3 or TRBV12-4 and TRBJ2-3, with D tentatively TRBD1 or TRBD2 (6 bases each). This CDR3 comprises 18 residues. Trimming removed 5 bases at V and 1 base at J, with 22 bases between. CDR3 DNA sequence: TGTGCCAGCAGTCCAACACGGGGGCTAGCAAGCGGCACAGATACGCAGTATTTT. Translated: CASSPTRGLASGTDTQYF.

This clonotype has ten or more counts. The chain couples TRBV6-6 to TRBJ2-3, with TRBD1 identical over 7 bases. V shed 6 bases, J shed 2 bases, and the junction held 8 bases outside the gene matches. The CDR3 is made up of 15 amino acids. Germline V gene sequence: CDR1 MNHNY, CDR2 SVGAGI (reference sequence). CDR3 amino acids: CASRRQGANTDTQYF. The CDR3 DNA reads as TGTGCCAGCAGACGACAGGGAGCAAACACAGATACGCAGTATTTT.

The chain combines TRBV29-1 with TRBJ2-5; the D gene is possibly TRBD1 (7 bases). Germline V gives CDR1 SQVTM, CDR2 ANQGSEA. V gave up 8 bases and J gave up 1 base, with 14 bases separating them. The CDR3 is made up of 13 amino acids. CDR3 sequence: CSTRGTAQETQYF. DNA for the CDR3: TGCAGCACTCGGGGGACAGCCCAAGAGACCCAGTACTTC.

This clonotype was seen many times. This chain links TRBV5-1 with TRBJ2-5; D is possibly TRBD2 (6 bases). V was clipped by 0 bases and J by 4 bases, with 10 bases between them. The CDR3 consists of 14 residues. The V gene's germline CDR1 is SGHRS and CDR2 YFSETQ. The CDR3 DNA follows: TGCGCCAGCAGCTTGGAACGAGCGGGAGAGACCCAGTACTTC. Protein product: CASSLERAGETQYF.

This clonotype was seen more than once but under ten times. The rearrangement joins TRBV30 to TRBJ2-7; D is uncertain. There are 12 residues in the CDR3. Trimming cost V 3 bases and J 5 bases, with 11 bases left between them. Germline V gene data show CDR1 as GTSNPN and CDR2 as SVGIG (reference sequence). The CDR3 nucleotides read TGTGCCTGGAGACCCGTCCTCAACGAGCAGTACTTC. Its protein product is CAWRPVLNEQYF. The full variable domain, completed using reference TRBV30 and TRBJ2-7, is SQTIHQWPATLVQPVGSPLSLECTVEGTSNPNLYWYRQAAGRGLQLLFYSVGIGQISSEVPQNLSASRPQDRQFILSSKKLLLSDSGFYLCAWRPVLNEQYFGPGTRLTVT.